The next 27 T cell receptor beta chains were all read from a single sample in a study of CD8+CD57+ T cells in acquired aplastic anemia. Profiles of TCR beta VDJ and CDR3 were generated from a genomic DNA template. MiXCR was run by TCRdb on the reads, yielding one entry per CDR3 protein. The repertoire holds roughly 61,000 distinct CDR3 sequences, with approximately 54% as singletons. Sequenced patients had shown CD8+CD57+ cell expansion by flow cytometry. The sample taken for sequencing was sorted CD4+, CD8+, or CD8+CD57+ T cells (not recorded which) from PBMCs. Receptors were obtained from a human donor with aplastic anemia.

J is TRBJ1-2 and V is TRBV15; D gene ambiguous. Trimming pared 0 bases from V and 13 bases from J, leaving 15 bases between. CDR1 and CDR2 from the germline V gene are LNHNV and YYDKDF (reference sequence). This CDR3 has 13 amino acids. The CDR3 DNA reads TGTGCCACCAGCAGAGATTCAACCGACCCGGTCACCTTC. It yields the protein CATSRDSTDPVTF.

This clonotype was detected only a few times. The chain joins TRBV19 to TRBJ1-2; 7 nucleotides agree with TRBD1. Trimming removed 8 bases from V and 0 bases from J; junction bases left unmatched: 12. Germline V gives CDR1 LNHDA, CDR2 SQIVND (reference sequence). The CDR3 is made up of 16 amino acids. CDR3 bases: TGTGCCAGTGCACCGCCCGGGACAGCAGCTAACTATGGCTACACCTTC. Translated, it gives CASAPPGTAANYGYTF.

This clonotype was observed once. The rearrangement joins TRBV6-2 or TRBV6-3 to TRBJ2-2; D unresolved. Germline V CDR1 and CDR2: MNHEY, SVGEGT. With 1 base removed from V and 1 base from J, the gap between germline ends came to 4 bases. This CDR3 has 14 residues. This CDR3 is CASSYYQNTGELFF. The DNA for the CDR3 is TGTGCCAGCAGTTACTACCAGAACACCGGGGAGCTGTTTTTT.

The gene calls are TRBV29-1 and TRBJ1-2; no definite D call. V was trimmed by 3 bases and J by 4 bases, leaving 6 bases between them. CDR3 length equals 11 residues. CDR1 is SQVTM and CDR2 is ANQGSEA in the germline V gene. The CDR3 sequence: CSVEGLYGYTF. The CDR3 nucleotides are TGCAGCGTTGAGGGCCTCTATGGCTACACCTTC. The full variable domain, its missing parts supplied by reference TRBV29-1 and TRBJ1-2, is SAVISQKPSRDICQRGTSLTIQCQVDSQVTMMFWYRQQPGQSLTLIATANQGSEATYESGFVIDKFPISRPNLTFSTLTVSNMSPEDSSIYLCSVEGLYGYTFGSGTRLTVV.

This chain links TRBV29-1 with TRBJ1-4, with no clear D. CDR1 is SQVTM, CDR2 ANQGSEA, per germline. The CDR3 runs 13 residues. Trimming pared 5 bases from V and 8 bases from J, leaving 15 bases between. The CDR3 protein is CSVRTPTREKLFF. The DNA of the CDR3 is TGCAGCGTTCGGACTCCCACGAGGGAAAAACTGTTTTTT.

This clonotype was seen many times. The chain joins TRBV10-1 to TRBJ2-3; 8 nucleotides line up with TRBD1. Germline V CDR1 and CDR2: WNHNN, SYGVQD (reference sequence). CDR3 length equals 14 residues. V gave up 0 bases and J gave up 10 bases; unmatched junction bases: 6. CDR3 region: CASSESATTGAQYF. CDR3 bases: TGCGCCAGCAGTGAGTCAGCCACGACAGGGGCGCAGTATTTT.

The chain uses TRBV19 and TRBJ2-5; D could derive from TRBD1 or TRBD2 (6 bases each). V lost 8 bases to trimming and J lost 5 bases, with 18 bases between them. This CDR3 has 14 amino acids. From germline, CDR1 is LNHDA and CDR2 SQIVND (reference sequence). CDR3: CASSVTGAMETQYF. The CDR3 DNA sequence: TGTGCCAGTTCGGTCACGGGGGCCATGGAGACCCAGTACTTC. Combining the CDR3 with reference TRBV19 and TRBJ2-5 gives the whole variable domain DGGITQSPKYLFRKEGQNVTLSCEQNLNHDAMYWYRQDPGQGLRLIYYSQIVNDFQKGDIAEGYSVSREKKESFPLTVTSAQKNPTAFYLCASSVTGAMETQYFGPGTRLLVL.

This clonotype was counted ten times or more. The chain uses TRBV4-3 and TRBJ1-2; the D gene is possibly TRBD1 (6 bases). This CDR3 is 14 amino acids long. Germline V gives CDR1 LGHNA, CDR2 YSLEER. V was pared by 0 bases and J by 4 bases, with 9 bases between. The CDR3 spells CASSQDKGGYGYTF. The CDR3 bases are TGCGCCAGCAGCCAAGATAAGGGGGGCTATGGCTACACCTTC.

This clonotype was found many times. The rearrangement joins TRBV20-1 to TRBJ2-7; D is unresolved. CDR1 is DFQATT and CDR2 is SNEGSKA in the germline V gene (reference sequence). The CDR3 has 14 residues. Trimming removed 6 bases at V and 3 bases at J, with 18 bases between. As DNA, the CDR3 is TGCAGTGCCATATCCTCCCCCTCGGGCTACGAGCAGTACTTC. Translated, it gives CSAISSPSGYEQYF.

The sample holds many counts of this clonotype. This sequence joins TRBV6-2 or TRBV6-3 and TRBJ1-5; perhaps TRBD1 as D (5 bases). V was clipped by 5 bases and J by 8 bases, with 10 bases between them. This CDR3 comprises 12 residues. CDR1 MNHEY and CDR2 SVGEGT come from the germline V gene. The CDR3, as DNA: TGTGCCAGCAGTATAGAACAGGAGCCCCAGCATTTT. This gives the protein CASSIEQEPQHF.

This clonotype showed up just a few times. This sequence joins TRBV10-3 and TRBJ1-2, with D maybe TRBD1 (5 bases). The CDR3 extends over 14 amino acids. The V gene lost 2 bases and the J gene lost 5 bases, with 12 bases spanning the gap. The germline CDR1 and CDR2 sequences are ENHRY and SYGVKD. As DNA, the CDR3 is TGTGCCATCAGTGAGGATAAGGGACCTTATGGCTACACCTTC. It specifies CAISEDKGPYGYTF.

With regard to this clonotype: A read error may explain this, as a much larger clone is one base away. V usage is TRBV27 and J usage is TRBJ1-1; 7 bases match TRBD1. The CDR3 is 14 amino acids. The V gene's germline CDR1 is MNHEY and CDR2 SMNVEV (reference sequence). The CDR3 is CPSTLGGGGTEAFF. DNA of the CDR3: TGTCCCAGCACCCTAGGAGGGGGCGGCACTGAAGCTTTCTTT.

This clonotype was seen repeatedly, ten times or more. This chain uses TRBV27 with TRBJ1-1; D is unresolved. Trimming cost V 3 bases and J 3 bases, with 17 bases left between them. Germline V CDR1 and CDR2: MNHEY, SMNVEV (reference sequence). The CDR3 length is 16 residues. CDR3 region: CASSFGQPRKDTEAFF. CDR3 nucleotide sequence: TGTGCCAGCAGTTTCGGTCAGCCCCGAAAGGACACTGAAGCTTTCTTT.

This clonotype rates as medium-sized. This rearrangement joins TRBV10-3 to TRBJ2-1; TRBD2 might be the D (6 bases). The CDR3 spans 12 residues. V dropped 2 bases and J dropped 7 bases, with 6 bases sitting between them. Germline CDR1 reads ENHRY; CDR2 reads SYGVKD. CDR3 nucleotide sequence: TGTGCCATCAGTGAGGGGGGGAATGAGCAGTTCTTC. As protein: CAISEGGNEQFF.

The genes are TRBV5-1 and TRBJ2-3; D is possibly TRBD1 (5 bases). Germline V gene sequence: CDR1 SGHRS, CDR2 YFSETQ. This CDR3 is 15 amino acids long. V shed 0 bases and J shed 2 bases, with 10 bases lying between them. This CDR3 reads CASSLEGLDTDTQYF. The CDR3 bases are TGCGCCAGCAGCTTGGAGGGGTTGGACACAGATACGCAGTATTTT. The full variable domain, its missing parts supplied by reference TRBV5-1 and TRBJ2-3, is KAGVTQTPRYLIKTRGQQVTLSCSPISGHRSVSWYQQTPGQGLQFLFEYFSETQRNKGNFPGRFSGRQFSNSRSEMNVSTLELGDSALYLCASSLEGLDTDTQYFGPGTRLTVL.

The CDR3: CASSTTGTSYEQYF. The CDR3 DNA follows: TGTGCCAGTAGTACAACAGGGACCTCGTACGAGCAGTACTTC. The chain has TRBV19 and TRBJ2-7, with D perhaps matching TRBD1 (6 bases). This CDR3 region has 14 residues. Germline CDR1 is LNHDA and CDR2 is SQIVND (reference sequence). V shed 4 bases and J shed 4 bases, with 14 bases lying between them.

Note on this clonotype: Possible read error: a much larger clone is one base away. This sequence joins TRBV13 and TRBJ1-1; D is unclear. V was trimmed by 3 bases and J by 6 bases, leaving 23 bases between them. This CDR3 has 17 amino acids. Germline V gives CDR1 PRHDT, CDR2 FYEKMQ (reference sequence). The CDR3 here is CASSFRGLGTKLAEAFF. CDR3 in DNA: TGTGCCAGCAGCTTCCGCGGACTTGGAACAAAGCTCGCTGAAGCTTTCTTT.

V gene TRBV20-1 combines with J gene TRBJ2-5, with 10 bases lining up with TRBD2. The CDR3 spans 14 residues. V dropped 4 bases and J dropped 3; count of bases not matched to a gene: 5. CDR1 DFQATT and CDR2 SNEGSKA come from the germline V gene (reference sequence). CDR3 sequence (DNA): TGCAGTGCTACAAGCGGGGGGGCGGAAGAGACCCAGTACTTC. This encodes CSATSGGAEETQYF.

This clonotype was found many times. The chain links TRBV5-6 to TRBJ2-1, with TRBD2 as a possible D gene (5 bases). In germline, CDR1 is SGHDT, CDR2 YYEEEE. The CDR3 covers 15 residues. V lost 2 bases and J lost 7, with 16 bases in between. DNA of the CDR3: TGTGCCAGCAGCTTAATATTAGCCTCGGGGAATGAGCAGTTCTTC. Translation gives CASSLILASGNEQFF. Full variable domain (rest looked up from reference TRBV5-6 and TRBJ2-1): DAGVTQSPTHLIKTRGQQVTLRCSPKSGHDTVSWYQQALGQGPQFIFQYYEEEERQRGNFPDRFSGHQFPNYSSELNVNALLLGDSALYLCASSLILASGNEQFFGPGTRLTVL.

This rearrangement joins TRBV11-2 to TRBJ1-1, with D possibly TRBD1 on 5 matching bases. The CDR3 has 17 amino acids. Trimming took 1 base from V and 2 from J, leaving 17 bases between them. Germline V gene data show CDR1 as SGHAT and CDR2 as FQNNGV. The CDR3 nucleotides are TGTGCCAGCAGCTTAGTACTCAGGGAAGCGGGAAACACTGAAGCTTTCTTT. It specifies CASSLVLREAGNTEAFF.

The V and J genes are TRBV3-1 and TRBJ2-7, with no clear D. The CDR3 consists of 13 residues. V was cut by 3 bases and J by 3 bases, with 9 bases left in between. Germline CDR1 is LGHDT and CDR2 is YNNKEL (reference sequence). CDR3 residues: CASSQLGNYEQYF. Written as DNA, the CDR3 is TGTGCCAGCAGCCAGTTAGGCAACTACGAGCAGTACTTC.

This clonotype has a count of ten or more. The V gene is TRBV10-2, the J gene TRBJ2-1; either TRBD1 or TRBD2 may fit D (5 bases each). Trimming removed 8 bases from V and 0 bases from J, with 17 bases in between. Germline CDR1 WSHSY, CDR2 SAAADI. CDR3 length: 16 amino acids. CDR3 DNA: TGCGCCAGCCGCTCCCCCCGGGGCCCCTCCTACAATGAGCAGTTCTTC. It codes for CASRSPRGPSYNEQFF.

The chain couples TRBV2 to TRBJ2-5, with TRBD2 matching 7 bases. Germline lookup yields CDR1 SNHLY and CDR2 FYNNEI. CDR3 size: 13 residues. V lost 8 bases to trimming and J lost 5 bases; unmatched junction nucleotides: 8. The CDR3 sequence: CASVRTSWETQYF. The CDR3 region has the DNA TGTGCCAGCGTACGGACTAGTTGGGAGACCCAGTACTTC.

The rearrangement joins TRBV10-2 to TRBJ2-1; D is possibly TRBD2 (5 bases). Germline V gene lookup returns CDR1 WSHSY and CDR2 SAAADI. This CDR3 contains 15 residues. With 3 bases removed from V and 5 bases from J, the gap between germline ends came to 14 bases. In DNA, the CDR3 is TGCGCCAGCAGTGAACTTGCGGGCCCCAACAATGAGCAGTTCTTC. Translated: CASSELAGPNNEQFF.

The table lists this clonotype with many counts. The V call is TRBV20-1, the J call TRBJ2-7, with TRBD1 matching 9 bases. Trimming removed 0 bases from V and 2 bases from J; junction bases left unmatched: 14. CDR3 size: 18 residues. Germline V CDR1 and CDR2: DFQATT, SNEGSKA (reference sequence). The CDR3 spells CSARDMDLRDRDPYEQYF. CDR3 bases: TGCAGTGCTAGAGATATGGACCTAAGGGACAGGGACCCCTACGAGCAGTACTTC.

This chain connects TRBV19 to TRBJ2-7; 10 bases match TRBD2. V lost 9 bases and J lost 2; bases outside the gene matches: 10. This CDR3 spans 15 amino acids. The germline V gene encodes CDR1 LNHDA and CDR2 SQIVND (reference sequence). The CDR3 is CASSGKRGGPYEQYF. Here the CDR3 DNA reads TGTGCCAGCAGCGGGAAGCGGGGGGGACCCTACGAGCAGTACTTC.

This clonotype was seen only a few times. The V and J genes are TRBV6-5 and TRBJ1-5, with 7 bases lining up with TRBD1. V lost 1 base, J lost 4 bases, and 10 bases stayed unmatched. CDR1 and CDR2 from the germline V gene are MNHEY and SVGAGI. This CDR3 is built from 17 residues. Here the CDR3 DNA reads TGTGCCAGCAGTTACTGGGCCTGGCAGGGGGGTAATCAGCCCCAGCATTTT. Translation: CASSYWAWQGGNQPQHF.